Following are 29 T cell receptor beta chains from one sample sequenced in a study of vaccination and CD4 T cells after COVID-19. Antigens for these TCRs are unknown. Oncomine TCR Beta short-read sequencing was applied to DNA from cultured CD4+ T cells. TCRdb ran MiXCR on the PCR reads and lists one entry per CDR3 protein. The sample consists of about 7,600 distinct CDR3 sequences, 50% of them appearing once. The treatment is: approximately nine-day PBMC culture with coronavirus spike peptide pools or control peptides (ViraFEST assay). Collection of the unexposed donor's CD4+ T cells took place before the COVID-19 pandemic (2011-2018). Sequencing input: CD4+ T cells from blood, cultured in vitro. These receptors originate from a human donor in good health.

The V gene is TRBV2, the J gene TRBJ2-1; 12 nucleotides match TRBD2. CDR3 length: 17 amino acids. Germline lookup yields CDR1 SNHLY and CDR2 FYNNEI. Germline trimming cut 5 bases from V and 3 bases from J; bases unmatched to any gene: 8. CDR3 loop: CASSYSGLAGIYNEQFF. The CDR3 DNA is TGTGCCAGCAGTTATTCCGGACTAGCGGGAATCTACAATGAGCAGTTCTTC.

This chain connects TRBV29-1 to TRBJ2-5; the D gene is possibly TRBD2 (6 bases). Germline loops: CDR1 SQVTM, CDR2 ANQGSEA. The CDR3 has 13 residues. V shed 3 bases and J shed 5 bases, with 13 bases lying between them. CDR3 nucleotides: TGCAGCGTTGACTGGAGGGTATCTGAGACCCAGTACTTC. Protein product: CSVDWRVSETQYF.

V and J are TRBV27 and TRBJ1-2; TRBD1 might be the D (6 bases). This CDR3 is 14 amino acids long. The germline gives CDR1 MNHEY, CDR2 SMNVEV (reference sequence). The V end was cut by 6 bases, the J end by 2 bases, with 13 bases between. In DNA, the CDR3 is TGTGCCAGCAGACCGGGACAAATAAACTATGGCTACACCTTC. Translation: CASRPGQINYGYTF.

The V call is TRBV5-4, the J call TRBJ2-5, with 8 nucleotides matching TRBD2. V was clipped by 0 bases and J by 6 bases; unmatched bases: 4. The CDR3 is made up of 14 amino acids. From germline, CDR1 is SGHNT and CDR2 YYREEE (reference sequence). CDR3: CASSLAGGGKTQYF. The CDR3 DNA reads as TGTGCCAGCAGCTTGGCCGGCGGGGGGAAGACCCAGTACTTC.

This clonotype was counted only a few times. The chain employs TRBV20-1 and TRBJ2-3, with D unclear. Per germline, CDR1 DFQATT and CDR2 SNEGSKA (reference sequence). This CDR3 comprises 11 residues. V was pared by 6 bases and J by 3 bases, with 7 bases between. In nucleotides, the CDR3 is TGCAGTGCGGCTAGGACAGATACGCAGTATTTT. Protein: CSAARTDTQYF.

This clonotype appeared a few times. The chain combines TRBV20-1 with TRBJ1-2; D uncertain. There are 13 residues in the CDR3. V shed 3 bases and J shed 4 bases, with 12 bases lying between them. From germline, CDR1 is DFQATT and CDR2 SNEGSKA (reference sequence). CDR3 residues: CSARPGPLYGYTF. As DNA, the CDR3 is TGCAGTGCTAGGCCAGGACCTCTCTATGGCTACACCTTC.

This clonotype was picked up a small number of times. The genes are TRBV19 and TRBJ1-2; D gene unclear. Germline loops: CDR1 LNHDA, CDR2 SQIVND (reference sequence). V was shortened by 3 bases and J by 3 bases, with 8 bases between the two germline ends. The CDR3 length is 13 residues. CDR3 bases: TGTGCCAGTAGTATGTTCCAGCACTATGGCTACACCTTC. As protein: CASSMFQHYGYTF.

The chain joins TRBV19 to TRBJ2-3; 11 bases fit TRBD2. CDR1 LNHDA and CDR2 SQIVND come from the germline V gene (reference sequence). With 4 bases clipped from V and 4 bases from J, the junction kept 7 bases outside the gene matches. This CDR3 has 16 amino acids. The DNA of the CDR3 is TGTGCCAGTAGTAGAATAGCGGGAGGGCGCGCAGATACGCAGTATTTT. It encodes CASSRIAGGRADTQYF.

The chain is built from TRBV10-3 and TRBJ2-7; 7 bases fit TRBD1. V gave up 6 bases and J gave up 0 bases; unmatched junction bases: 2. CDR1 and CDR2 from the germline V gene are ENHRY and SYGVKD. CDR3 length: 13 residues. CDR3 loop: CAIRGDSSYEQYF. The CDR3, as DNA: TGTGCCATCAGAGGGGACAGCTCCTACGAGCAGTACTTC.

The rearrangement uses TRBV27 and TRBJ2-1, with D maybe TRBD1 (6 bases). Trimming shortened V by 6 bases and J by 2 bases, and 20 bases separated the two germline ends. The CDR3 sequence is 17 residues long. CDR1 and CDR2 (germline): MNHEY, SMNVEV (reference sequence). CDR3 amino acids: CASRNPQGARTYNEQFF. For the CDR3, the DNA is TGTGCCAGCAGAAATCCACAGGGTGCCCGCACCTACAATGAGCAGTTCTTC.

About this clonotype: The DNA is left out, because the CDR3 cannot be placed on it with certainty; the CDR3 is given as TCRdb lists it. J is TRBJ2-7 and V is TRBV4-3. Germline-derived CDR1 and CDR2 are LGHNA and YSLEER. From its first to its last residue, the CDR3 has 23 amino acids. CDR3 region: CASTNQTSMYLCASSSRTDHQYF.

The CDR3: CASSPISTDTQYF. The CDR3, as DNA: TGTGCCAGCAGTCCGATATCCACAGATACGCAGTATTTT. V usage is TRBV2 and J usage is TRBJ2-3; D unresolved. Germline loops: CDR1 SNHLY, CDR2 FYNNEI. The CDR3 consists of 13 residues. Trimming left V 5 bases short and J 2 bases short, with 8 bases between.

The rearrangement links TRBV6-1 to TRBJ1-5; TRBD1 matches at 7 bases. The CDR3 runs 15 residues. The J segment lost 1 base and the V segment lost 0 bases, leaving 0 bases of the junction unmatched. Germline V gives CDR1 MNHNS, CDR2 SASEGT. The CDR3 DNA sequence: TGTGCCAGCAGTGAAGCACAGGGGAGCAATCAGCCCCAGCATTTT. Translating it yields CASSEAQGSNQPQHF.

The rearrangement links TRBV29-1 to TRBJ2-3; D is possibly TRBD2 (6 bases). The V gene's germline CDR1 is SQVTM and CDR2 ANQGSEA. This CDR3 is 13 amino acids long. The CDR3 here is CGTRLGEADTQYF. In DNA form, the CDR3 reads TGCGGGACCAGGCTGGGGGAGGCAGATACGCAGTATTTT.

The rearrangement joins TRBV6-5 to TRBJ1-5; possible D gene TRBD1, 5 bases. The CDR3 has 20 residues. Trimming stripped 0 bases from V and 6 bases from J, with 27 bases between. In germline, CDR1 is MNHEY, CDR2 SVGAGI. The CDR3 nucleotides are TGTGCCAGCAGTTACTCGATATTGCTTTCCCCCGCAGGGCAAGGTCAGCCCCAGCATTTT. Protein sequence: CASSYSILLSPAGQGQPQHF.

CDR3 sequence (DNA): TGCAGTGCTAGAGAGGGACTAGCGGGGGGGCCCGGGACCCAGTACTTC. Translation: CSAREGLAGGPGTQYF. The chain joins TRBV20-1 to TRBJ2-5; 16 bases are a match to TRBD2. The CDR3 runs to 16 residues. V gave up 0 bases and J gave up 7 bases; unmatched junction bases: 5. Germline-derived CDR1 and CDR2 are DFQATT and SNEGSKA (reference sequence).

The chain has TRBV4-1 and TRBJ2-3, with 9 bases identical to TRBD2. The germline CDR1 and CDR2 sequences are MGHRA and YSYEKL. J gave up 1 base and V 5 bases, and 13 bases lay outside the gene matches. The CDR3 loop spans 18 amino acids. The CDR3 spells CASSAPGSGSLGTDTQYF. DNA of the CDR3: TGCGCCAGCAGCGCCCCTGGTAGCGGGAGTCTCGGCACAGATACGCAGTATTTT.

This chain connects TRBV6-1 to TRBJ1-3; a weak D match, TRBD1 (5 bases). Germline V gene data show CDR1 as MNHNS and CDR2 as SASEGT. Trimming cost V 6 bases and J 2 bases, with 11 bases left between them. CDR3 length equals 14 residues. CDR3 residues: CASRLEGTGNTIYF. CDR3 DNA: TGTGCCAGCAGATTGGAGGGGACTGGAAACACCATATATTTT.

V usage is TRBV6-1 and J usage is TRBJ1-2, with 9 positions matching TRBD1. Germline V gene lookup returns CDR1 MNHNS and CDR2 SASEGT. Trimming removed 7 bases from V and 8 bases from J; junction bases left unmatched: 23. The CDR3 totals 18 residues. The CDR3 nucleotides read TGTGCCAGCACTACACCCAGCGGGACAGGGACAGGAAAATGGGGCTACACCTTC. Translation: CASTTPSGTGTGKWGYTF.

The chain joins TRBV28 to TRBJ2-1; 15 bases are a match to TRBD2. The germline gives CDR1 MDHEN, CDR2 SYDVKM. The CDR3 totals 14 residues. V shed 6 bases and J 15 bases; nucleotides not matched to a gene: 9. For the CDR3, the DNA is TGTGCCAGCAGCCGAACGGGACTAGCGGGAGGTTCGTTCTTC. Translating gives CASSRTGLAGGSFF.

V usage is TRBV7-2 and J usage is TRBJ1-6, with D maybe TRBD1 (6 bases). This CDR3 spans 15 amino acids. Germline values: CDR1 SGHTA, CDR2 FQGNSA. Trimming took off 5 bases at V and 4 bases at J, with 12 bases between the two ends. CDR3 DNA sequence: TGTGCCAGCAGCCCCCAAGGGGGGTATAATTCACCCCTCCACTTT. Translated: CASSPQGGYNSPLHF.

This rearrangement joins TRBV12-3 or TRBV12-4 to TRBJ1-2; the D gene is possibly TRBD1 (5 bases). There are 15 residues in the CDR3. The ends were cut back, 2 bases at V and 1 base at J, with 11 bases in the middle. CDR3 residues: CASSLQAGSNYGYTF. CDR3 coding DNA: TGTGCCAGCAGTTTACAGGCAGGGAGTAACTATGGCTACACCTTC.

The chain carries TRBV20-1 and TRBJ2-7; 11 bases map to TRBD2. The CDR3 contains 17 residues. Germline lookup yields CDR1 DFQATT and CDR2 SNEGSKA (reference sequence). The junction had 13 bases not matched to a gene; V was cut back by 3 bases and J by 3 bases. CDR3 in amino acids: CSARALLLAGVGYEQYF. In DNA form, the CDR3 reads TGCAGTGCTAGGGCCCTCTTACTAGCGGGAGTTGGCTACGAGCAGTACTTC.

For this clonotype: A junction end diverges from the germline sequence, so it may reflect a read error. The gene calls are TRBV27 and TRBJ1-2, with D unresolved. Per germline, CDR1 MNHEY and CDR2 SMNVEV (reference sequence). This CDR3 contains 13 residues. CDR3 amino acids: CASSFSQNYDYTF. DNA of the CDR3: TGTGCCAGCAGTTTCAGCCAAAACTATGACTACACCTTC.

The V gene is TRBV12-3 or TRBV12-4, the J gene TRBJ2-2; maybe TRBD1 (5 bases). The CDR3 is made up of 14 amino acids. The V end lost 3 bases, the J end lost 1 base, and 6 bases lay between the germline ends. CDR3 residues: CASSLGQNTGELFF. The CDR3 nucleotides read TGTGCCAGCAGTTTGGGGCAGAACACCGGGGAGCTGTTTTTT.

The V and J genes are TRBV7-2 and TRBJ1-2; the D is unclear. Germline lookup yields CDR1 SGHTA and CDR2 FQGNSA. CDR3 length equals 11 residues. V lost 5 bases and J lost 3, with 4 bases in between. This CDR3 reads CASSLDYGYTF. In DNA, the CDR3 is TGTGCCAGCAGCCTGGACTATGGCTACACCTTC.

This chain uses TRBV20-1 with TRBJ2-3; TRBD2 is a possible D gene (7 bases). The length of the CDR3 is 13 residues. Germline loops: CDR1 DFQATT, CDR2 SNEGSKA (reference sequence). V was cut by 6 bases and J by 5 bases, with 15 bases left in between. The CDR3, as DNA: TGCAGTGCCCGAGGGGGGGCCGGAGATACGCAGTATTTT. Translation: CSARGGAGDTQYF.

The J gene is TRBJ2-5, the V gene TRBV24-1; D gene ambiguous. The V end was cut by 3 bases, the J end by 12 bases, with 10 bases between. The CDR3 is 11 amino acids. Germline V gives CDR1 KGHDR, CDR2 SFDVKD. This CDR3 reads CATSDRASEYF. The CDR3 coding sequence is TGTGCCACCAGTGATCGGGCCTCCGAGTACTTC.

In this sample, this clonotype turned up a few times. The V gene is TRBV20-1, the J gene TRBJ2-1; D perhaps matches TRBD2 (6 bases). V lost 1 base, J lost 6 bases, and 22 bases lay in between. CDR3 length: 17 residues. The germline gives CDR1 DFQATT, CDR2 SNEGSKA (reference sequence). As DNA, the CDR3 is TGCAGTGCTAGAGGAAATGAAGGGACTCTAAGGGGCAATGAGCAGTTCTTC. It yields the protein CSARGNEGTLRGNEQFF.